This T cell receptor (beta chain) stems from a study of shared clonotypes between healthy human individuals. TCRdb's table, derived via immunoSEQ multiplex PCR, lists solely in-frame clones and lacks some. The sample has hundreds of thousands of clones; around 77% are singletons. Germline V gene sequence: CDR1 SGDLS, CDR2 YYNGEE. Trimming removed 0 bases at V and 1 base at J, with 16 bases between. The CDR3 covers 17 residues. The genes are TRBV9 and TRBJ2-5; D may be TRBD2 (6 bases). Sequences were obtained from PBMCs. This clonotype originated in a woman aged 40 to 50 in good health. Some clones in this sample may be carry-over from other donors' samples. CDR3 DNA sequence: TGTGCCAGCAGCGTAGCTACGGCGGGGAGCGGCCAAGAGACCCAGTACTTC. Translated: CASSVATAGSGQETQYF.